Sequencing of this T cell receptor (beta chain) was carried out in a study of spatial heterogeneity in lung cancer. Study summary: At a median of roughly 26 months after resection, follow-up PBMC samples were sequenced when available.

TCRdb processed the 5' RACE reads anew with MiXCR; each CDR3 protein has one entry. The table records approximately 39,000 distinct CDR3 sequences, more than 6.5% of them present only once. Germline V gene lookup returns CDR1 SGHRS and CDR2 YFSETQ. With V trimmed by 4 bases and J by 2 bases, 3 bases remained unmatched. The CDR3 has 16 amino acids. Broader study findings: Ubiquitous expanded tumor TCRs surfaced in blood more at resection than they did at follow-up.

This clonotype was seen ten or more times. Its antigen is not known. Noted time point: blood at routine non-recurrence follow-up after resection. Unsorted whole RNA samples from tumor, nontumor lung or frozen PBMC were sequenced. Sequencing was performed on PBMCs, taken at follow-up. The V call is TRBV5-1, the J call TRBJ1-6, with 10 bases lining up with TRBD1. This clonotype originated in a male donor with early-stage non-small cell lung cancer. This chain's CDR3 is CASSGGQGPYNSPLHF. CDR3 nucleotides: TGCGCCAGCAGCGGGGGACAGGGGCCCTATAATTCACCCCTCCACTTT.